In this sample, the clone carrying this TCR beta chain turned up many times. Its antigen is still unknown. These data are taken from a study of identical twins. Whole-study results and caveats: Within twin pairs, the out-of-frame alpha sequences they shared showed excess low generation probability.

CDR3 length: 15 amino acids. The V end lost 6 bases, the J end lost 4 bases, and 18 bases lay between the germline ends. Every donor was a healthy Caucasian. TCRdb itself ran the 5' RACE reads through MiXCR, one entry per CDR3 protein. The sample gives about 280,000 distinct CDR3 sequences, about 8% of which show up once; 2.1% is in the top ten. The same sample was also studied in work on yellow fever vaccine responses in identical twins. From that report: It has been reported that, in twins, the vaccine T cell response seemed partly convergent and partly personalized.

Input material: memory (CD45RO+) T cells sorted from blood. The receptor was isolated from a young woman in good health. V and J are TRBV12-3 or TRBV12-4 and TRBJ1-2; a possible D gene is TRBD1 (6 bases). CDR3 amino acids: CASSRIDRLGYGYTF. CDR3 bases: TGTGCCAGCAGCCGAATCGACAGGTTGGGCTATGGCTACACCTTC.